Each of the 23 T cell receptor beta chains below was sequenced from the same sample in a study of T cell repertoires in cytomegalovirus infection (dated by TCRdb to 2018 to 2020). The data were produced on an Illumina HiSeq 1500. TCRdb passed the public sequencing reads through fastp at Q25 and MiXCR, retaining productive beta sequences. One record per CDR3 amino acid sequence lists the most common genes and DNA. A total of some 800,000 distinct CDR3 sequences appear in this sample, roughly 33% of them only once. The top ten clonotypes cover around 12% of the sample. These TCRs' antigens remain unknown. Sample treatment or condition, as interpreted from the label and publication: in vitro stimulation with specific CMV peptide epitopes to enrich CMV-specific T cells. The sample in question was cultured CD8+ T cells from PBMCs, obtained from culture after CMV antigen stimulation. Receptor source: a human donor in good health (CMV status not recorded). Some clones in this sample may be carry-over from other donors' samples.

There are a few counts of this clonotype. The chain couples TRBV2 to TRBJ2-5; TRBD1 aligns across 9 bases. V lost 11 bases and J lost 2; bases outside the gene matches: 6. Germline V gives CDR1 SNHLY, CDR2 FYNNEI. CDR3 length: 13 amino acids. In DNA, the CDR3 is TGTGCCTTGGACAGGGGCGAACAAGAGACCCAGTACTTC. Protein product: CALDRGEQETQYF.

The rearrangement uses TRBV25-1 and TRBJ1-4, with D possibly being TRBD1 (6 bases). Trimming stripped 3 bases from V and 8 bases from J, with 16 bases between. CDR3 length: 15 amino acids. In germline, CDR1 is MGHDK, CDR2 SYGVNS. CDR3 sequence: CASSDEGLGQEKLFF. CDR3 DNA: TGTGCCAGCAGTGATGAGGGTCTGGGACAAGAAAAACTGTTTTTT.

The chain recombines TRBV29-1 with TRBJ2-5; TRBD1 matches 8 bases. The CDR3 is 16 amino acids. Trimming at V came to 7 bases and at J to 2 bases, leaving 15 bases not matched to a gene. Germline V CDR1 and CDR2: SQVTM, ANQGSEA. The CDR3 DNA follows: TGCAGCGAAAGAGGACAGGGAAGGATCGGTCAAGAGACCCAGTACTTC. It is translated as CSERGQGRIGQETQYF.

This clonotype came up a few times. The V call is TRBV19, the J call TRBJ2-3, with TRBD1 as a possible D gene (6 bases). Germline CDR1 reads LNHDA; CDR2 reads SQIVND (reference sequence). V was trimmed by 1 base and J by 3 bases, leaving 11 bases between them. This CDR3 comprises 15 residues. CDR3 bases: TGTGCCAGTAGTATAGGAGGACAGTGGACAGATACGCAGTATTTT. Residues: CASSIGGQWTDTQYF.

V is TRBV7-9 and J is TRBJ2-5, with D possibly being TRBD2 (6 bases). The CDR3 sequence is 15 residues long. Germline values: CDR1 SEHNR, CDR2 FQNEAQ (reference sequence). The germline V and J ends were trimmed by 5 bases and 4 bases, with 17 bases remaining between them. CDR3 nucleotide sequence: TGTGCCAGCAGCCCGTTCGGAGGGATCGCAGAGACCCAGTACTTC. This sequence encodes CASSPFGGIAETQYF.

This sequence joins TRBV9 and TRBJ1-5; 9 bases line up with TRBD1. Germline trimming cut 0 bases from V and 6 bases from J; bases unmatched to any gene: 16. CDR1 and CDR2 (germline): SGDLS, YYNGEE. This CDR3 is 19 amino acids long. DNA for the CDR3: TGTGCCAGCAGCGTAGCTGGAATACTAACAGGGGGCCATAGTCAGCCCCAGCATTTT. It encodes CASSVAGILTGGHSQPQHF.

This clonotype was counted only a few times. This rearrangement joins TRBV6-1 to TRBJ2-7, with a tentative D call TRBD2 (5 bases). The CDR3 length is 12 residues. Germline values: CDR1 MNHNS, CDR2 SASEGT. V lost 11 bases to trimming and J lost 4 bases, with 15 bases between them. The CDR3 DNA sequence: TGTGCCTTGTGGCTCTCGGGGTACGAGCAGTACTTC. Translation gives CALWLSGYEQYF.

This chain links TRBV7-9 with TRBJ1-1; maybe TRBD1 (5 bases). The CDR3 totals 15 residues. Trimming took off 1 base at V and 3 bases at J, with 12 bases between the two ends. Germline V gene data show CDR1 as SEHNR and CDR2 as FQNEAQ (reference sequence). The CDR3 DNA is TGTGCCAGCAGCTTAGGCCTCGGGGGGGACACTGAAGCTTTCTTT. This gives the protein CASSLGLGGDTEAFF.

The chain's CDR3 is CASSYWTGGDGYTF. Written as DNA, the CDR3 is TGTGCCAGCAGTTACTGGACAGGGGGCGATGGCTACACCTTC. This chain connects TRBV6-5 to TRBJ1-2, with 11 bases aligning to TRBD1. The CDR3 totals 14 residues. Looked up from germline, CDR1 is MNHEY and CDR2 is SVGAGI. After removal of 1 base from V and 6 bases from J, the junction contained 1 base not matched to a gene.

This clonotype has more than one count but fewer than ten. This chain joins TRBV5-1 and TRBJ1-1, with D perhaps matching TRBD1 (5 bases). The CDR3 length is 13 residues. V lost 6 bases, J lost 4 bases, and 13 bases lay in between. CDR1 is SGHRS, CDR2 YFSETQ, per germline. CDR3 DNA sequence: TGCGCCAGCACCTCGGGGGGTGCCACTGAAGCTTTCTTT. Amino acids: CASTSGGATEAFF.

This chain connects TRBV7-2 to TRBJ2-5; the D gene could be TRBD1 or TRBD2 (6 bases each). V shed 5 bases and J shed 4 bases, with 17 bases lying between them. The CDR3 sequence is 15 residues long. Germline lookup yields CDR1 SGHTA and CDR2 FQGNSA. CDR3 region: CASSGGTINGETQYF. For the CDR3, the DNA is TGTGCCAGCAGCGGCGGGACAATCAATGGAGAGACCCAGTACTTC.

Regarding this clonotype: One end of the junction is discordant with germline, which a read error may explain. For the CDR3, the DNA is TGTGCCAGCAGCTTACAGGGGGCAACGGCCTTC. Protein sequence: CASSLQGATAF. This chain links TRBV7-8 with TRBJ1-2; 8 bases agree with TRBD1. The CDR3 loop spans 11 amino acids. Per the germline V gene, CDR1 is SGHVS and CDR2 is FQNEAQ.

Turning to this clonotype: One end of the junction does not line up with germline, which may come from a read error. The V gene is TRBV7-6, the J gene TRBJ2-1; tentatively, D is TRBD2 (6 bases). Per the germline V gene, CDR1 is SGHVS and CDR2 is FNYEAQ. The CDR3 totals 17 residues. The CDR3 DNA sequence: TGTGCCAGCAGCCCCCTAGCGCGGATTAACGTCTACAATAAGCAGTTCTTC. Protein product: CASSPLARINVYNKQFF.

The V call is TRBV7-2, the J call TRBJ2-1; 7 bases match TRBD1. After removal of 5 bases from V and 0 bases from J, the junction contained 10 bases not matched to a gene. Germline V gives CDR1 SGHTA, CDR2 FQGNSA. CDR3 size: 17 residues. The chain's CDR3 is CASSTDRAQSSYNEQFF. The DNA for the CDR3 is TGTGCCAGCAGCACAGACAGGGCCCAGAGCTCCTACAATGAGCAGTTCTTC.

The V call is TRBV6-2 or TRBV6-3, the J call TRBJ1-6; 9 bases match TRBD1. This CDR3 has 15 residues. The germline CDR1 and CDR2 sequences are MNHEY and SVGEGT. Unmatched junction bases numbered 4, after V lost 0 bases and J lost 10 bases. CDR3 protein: CASSYSRQGVSPLHF. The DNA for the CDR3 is TGTGCCAGCAGTTACTCCAGACAGGGGGTCTCACCCCTCCACTTT.

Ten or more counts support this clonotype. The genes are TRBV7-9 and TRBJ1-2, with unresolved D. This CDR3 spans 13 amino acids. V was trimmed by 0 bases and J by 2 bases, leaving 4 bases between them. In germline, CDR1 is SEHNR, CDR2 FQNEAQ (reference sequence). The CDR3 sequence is CASSLAMNYGYTF. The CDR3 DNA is TGTGCCAGCAGCTTAGCCATGAACTATGGCTACACCTTC.

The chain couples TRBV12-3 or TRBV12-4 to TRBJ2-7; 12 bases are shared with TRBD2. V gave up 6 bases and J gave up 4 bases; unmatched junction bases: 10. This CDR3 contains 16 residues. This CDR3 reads CASSINGLAGLYEQYF. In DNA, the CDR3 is TGTGCCAGCAGCATAAATGGACTAGCGGGGTTATACGAGCAGTACTTC.

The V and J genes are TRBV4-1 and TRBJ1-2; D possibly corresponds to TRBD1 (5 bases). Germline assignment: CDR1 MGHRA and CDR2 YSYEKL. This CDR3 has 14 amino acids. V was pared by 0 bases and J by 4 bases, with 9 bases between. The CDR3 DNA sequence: TGCGCCAGCAGCCAAGAGCTGGGGACCTATGGCTACACCTTC. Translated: CASSQELGTYGYTF.

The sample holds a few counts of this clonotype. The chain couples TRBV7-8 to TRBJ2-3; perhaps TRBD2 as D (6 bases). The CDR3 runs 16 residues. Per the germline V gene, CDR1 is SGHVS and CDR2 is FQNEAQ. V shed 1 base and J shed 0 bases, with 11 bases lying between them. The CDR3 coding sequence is TGTGCCAGCAGCTTAGGGGACGGGAGTAGCACAGATACGCAGTATTTT. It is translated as CASSLGDGSSTDTQYF.

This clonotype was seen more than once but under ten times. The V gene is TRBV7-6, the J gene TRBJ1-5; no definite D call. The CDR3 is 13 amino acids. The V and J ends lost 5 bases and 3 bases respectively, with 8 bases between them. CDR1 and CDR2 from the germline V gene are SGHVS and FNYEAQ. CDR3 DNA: TGTGCCAGCAGCACTTATTACAATCAGCCCCAGCATTTT. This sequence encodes CASSTYYNQPQHF.

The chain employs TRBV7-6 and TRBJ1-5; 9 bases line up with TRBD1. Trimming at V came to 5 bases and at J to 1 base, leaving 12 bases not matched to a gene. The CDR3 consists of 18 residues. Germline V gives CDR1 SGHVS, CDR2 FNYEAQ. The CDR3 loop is CASSRVPGQGFSNQPQHF. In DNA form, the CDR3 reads TGTGCCAGCAGCCGAGTACCGGGACAGGGTTTCAGCAATCAGCCCCAGCATTTT.

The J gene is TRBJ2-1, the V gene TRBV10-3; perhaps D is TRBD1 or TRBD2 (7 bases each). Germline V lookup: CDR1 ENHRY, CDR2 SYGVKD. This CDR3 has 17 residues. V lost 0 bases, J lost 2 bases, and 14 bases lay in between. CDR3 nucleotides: TGTGCCATCAGTGAGTCGATGGGAGGGACAGCCTACAATGAGCAGTTCTTC. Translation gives CAISESMGGTAYNEQFF.

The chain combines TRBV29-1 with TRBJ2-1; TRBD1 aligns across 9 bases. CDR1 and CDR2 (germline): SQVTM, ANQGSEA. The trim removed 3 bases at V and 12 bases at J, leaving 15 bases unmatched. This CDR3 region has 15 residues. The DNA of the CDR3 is TGCAGCGTTGAGGGGGGACAGGGAAACCCGCCTGGGCAGTTCTTC. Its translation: CSVEGGQGNPPGQFF.